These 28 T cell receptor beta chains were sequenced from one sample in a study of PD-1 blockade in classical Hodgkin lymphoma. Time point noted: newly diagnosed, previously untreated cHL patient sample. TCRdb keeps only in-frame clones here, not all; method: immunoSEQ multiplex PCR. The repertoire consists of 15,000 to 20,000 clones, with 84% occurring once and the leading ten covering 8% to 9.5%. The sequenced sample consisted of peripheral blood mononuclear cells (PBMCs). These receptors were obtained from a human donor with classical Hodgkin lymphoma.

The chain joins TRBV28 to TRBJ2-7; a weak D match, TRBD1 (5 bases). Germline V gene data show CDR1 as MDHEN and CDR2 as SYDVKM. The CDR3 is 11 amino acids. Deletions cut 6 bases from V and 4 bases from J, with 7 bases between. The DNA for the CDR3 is TGTGCCAGCAGCGACAGTTACGAGCAGTACTTC. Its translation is CASSDSYEQYF.

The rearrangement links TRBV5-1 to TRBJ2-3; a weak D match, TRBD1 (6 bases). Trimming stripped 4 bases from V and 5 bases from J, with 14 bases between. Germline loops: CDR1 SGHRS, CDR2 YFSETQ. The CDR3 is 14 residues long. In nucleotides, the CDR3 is TGCGCCAGCAGCACCCAGGGGCTGGTAGATACGCAGTATTTT. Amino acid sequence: CASSTQGLVDTQYF. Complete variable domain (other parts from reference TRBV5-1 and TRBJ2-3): KAGVTQTPRYLIKTRGQQVTLSCSPISGHRSVSWYQQTPGQGLQFLFEYFSETQRNKGNFPGRFSGRQFSNSRSEMNVSTLELGDSALYLCASSTQGLVDTQYFGPGTRLTVL.

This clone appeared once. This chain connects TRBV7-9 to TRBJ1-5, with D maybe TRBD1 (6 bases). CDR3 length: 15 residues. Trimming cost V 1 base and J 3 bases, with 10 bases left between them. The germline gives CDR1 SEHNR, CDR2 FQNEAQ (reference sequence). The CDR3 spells CASSLGRGSNQPQHF. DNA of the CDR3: TGTGCCAGCAGCTTAGGCAGGGGTTCCAATCAGCCCCAGCATTTT.

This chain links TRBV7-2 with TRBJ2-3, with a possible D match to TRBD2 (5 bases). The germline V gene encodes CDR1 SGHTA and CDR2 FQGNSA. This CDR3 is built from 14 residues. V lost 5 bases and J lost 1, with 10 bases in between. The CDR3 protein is CASSPGLGTDTQYF. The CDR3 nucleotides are TGTGCCAGCAGCCCAGGACTCGGCACAGATACGCAGTATTTT.

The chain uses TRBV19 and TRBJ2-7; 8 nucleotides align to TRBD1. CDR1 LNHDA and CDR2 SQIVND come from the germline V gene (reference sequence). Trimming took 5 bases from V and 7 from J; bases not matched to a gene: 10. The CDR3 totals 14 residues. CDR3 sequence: CASSPGQGWREQYF. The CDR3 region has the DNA TGTGCCAGTAGTCCAGGACAGGGCTGGAGGGAGCAGTACTTC. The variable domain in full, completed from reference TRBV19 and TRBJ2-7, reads DGGITQSPKYLFRKEGQNVTLSCEQNLNHDAMYWYRQDPGQGLRLIYYSQIVNDFQKGDIAEGYSVSREKKESFPLTVTSAQKNPTAFYLCASSPGQGWREQYFGPGTRLTVT.

The CDR3 loop reads CASRTPGLASDTQYF. The CDR3 DNA reads TGTGCCAGCAGAACACCGGGACTAGCCTCAGATACGCAGTATTTT. This chain uses TRBV6-6 with TRBJ2-3; 9 nucleotides line up with TRBD2. Germline assignment: CDR1 MNHNY and CDR2 SVGAGI (reference sequence). The CDR3 loop spans 15 amino acids. Trimming took 6 bases from V and 4 from J; bases not matched to a gene: 8.

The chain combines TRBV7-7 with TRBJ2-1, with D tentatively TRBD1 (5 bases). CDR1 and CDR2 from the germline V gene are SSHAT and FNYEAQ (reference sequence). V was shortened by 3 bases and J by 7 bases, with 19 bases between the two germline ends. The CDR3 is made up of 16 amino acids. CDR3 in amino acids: CASSFGPGFEANEQFF. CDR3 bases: TGTGCCAGCAGCTTTGGCCCAGGGTTTGAAGCGAATGAGCAGTTCTTC.

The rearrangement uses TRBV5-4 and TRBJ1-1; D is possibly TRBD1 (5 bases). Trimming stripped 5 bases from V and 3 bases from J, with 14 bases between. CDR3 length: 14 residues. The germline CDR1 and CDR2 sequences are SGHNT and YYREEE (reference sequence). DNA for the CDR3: TGTGCCAGCAGGTCAGGGAGGAGGGACACTGAAGCTTTCTTT. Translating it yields CASRSGRRDTEAFF. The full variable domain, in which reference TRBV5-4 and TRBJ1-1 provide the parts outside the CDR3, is ETGVTQSPTHLIKTRGQQVTLRCSSQSGHNTVSWYQQALGQGPQFIFQYYREEENGRGNFPPRFSGLQFPNYSSELNVNALELDDSALYLCASRSGRRDTEAFFGQGTRLTVV.

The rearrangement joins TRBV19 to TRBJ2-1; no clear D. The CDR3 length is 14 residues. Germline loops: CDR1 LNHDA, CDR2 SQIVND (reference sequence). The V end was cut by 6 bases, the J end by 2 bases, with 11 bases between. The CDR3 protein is CASRAGPTYNEQFF. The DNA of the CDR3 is TGTGCCAGTAGGGCAGGTCCTACCTACAATGAGCAGTTCTTC. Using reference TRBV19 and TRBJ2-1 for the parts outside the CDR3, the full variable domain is DGGITQSPKYLFRKEGQNVTLSCEQNLNHDAMYWYRQDPGQGLRLIYYSQIVNDFQKGDIAEGYSVSREKKESFPLTVTSAQKNPTAFYLCASRAGPTYNEQFFGPGTRLTVL.

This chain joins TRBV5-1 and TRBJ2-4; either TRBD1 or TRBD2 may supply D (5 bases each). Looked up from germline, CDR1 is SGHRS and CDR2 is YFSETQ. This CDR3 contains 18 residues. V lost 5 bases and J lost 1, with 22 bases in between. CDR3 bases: TGCGCCAGCAGTCAAGGGACCCCGGGTAAGTCTGCCAAAAACATTCAGTACTTC. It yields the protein CASSQGTPGKSAKNIQYF.

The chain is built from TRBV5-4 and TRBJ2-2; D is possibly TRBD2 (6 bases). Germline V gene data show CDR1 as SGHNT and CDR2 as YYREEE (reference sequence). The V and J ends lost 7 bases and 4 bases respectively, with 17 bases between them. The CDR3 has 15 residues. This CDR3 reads CASRWDSLSTGELFF. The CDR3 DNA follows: TGTGCCAGCCGTTGGGACTCGCTCAGCACCGGGGAGCTGTTTTTT.

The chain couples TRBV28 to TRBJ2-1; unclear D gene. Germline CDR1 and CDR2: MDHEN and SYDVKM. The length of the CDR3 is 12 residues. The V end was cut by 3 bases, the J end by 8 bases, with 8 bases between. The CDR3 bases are TGTGCCAGCAGTTTTCAGAGATATGAGCAGTTCTTC. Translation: CASSFQRYEQFF.

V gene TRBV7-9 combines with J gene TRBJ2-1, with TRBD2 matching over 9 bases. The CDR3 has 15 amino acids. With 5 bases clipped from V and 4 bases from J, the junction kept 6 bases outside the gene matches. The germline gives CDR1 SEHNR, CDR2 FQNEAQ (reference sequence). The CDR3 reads CASSELAGQYNEQFF. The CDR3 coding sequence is TGTGCCAGCAGCGAACTAGCGGGTCAATACAATGAGCAGTTCTTC.

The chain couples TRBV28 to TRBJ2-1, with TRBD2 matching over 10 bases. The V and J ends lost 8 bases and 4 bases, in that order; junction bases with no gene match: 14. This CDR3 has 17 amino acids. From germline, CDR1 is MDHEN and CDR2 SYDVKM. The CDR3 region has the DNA TGTGCCAGCTGGGGACTAGCGCCCCAGGTTTGGTACAATGAGCAGTTCTTC. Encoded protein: CASWGLAPQVWYNEQFF.

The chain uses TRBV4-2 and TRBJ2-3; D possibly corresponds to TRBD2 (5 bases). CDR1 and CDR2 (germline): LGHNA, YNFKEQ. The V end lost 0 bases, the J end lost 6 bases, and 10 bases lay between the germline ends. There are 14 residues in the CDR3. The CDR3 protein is CASSQETERDTQYF. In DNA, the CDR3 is TGTGCCAGCAGCCAAGAAACGGAGCGGGATACGCAGTATTTT.

CDR3 DNA: TGTGCCAGCAGCCCCGGACAGGGGCCCGGAAACACCATATATTTT. Translation gives CASSPGQGPGNTIYF. The chain has TRBV11-3 and TRBJ1-3; the match to TRBD1 covers 9 bases. J was trimmed by 4 bases and V by 5 bases; bases with no gene match: 6. CDR3 length equals 15 residues. Germline V gene data show CDR1 as SGHNT and CDR2 as YENEEA.

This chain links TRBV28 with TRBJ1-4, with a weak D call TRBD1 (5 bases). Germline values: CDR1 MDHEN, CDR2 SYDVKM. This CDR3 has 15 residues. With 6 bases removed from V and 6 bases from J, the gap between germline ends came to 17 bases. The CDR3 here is CASSAISRDDEKLFF. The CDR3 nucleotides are TGTGCCAGCAGCGCCATTTCCCGGGACGATGAAAAACTGTTTTTT.

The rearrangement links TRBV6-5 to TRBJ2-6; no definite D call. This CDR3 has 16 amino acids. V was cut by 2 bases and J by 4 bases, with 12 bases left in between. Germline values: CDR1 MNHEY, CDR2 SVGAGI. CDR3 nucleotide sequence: TGTGCCAGCAGTTACCTTGGGTCTGGCGGGGCCAACGTCCTGACTTTC. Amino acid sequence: CASSYLGSGGANVLTF.

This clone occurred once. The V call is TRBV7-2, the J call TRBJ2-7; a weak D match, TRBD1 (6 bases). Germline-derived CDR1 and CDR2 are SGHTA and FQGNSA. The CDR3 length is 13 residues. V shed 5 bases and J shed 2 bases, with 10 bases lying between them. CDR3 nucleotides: TGTGCCAGCAGCCCGCAGGGGCCCTACGAGCAGTACTTC. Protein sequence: CASSPQGPYEQYF.

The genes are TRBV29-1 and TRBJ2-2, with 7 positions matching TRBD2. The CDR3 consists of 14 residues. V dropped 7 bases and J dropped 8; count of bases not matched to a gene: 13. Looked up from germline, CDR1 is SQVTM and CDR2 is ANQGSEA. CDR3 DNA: TGCAGCGCCGTTGCTAGCGGAGGGGTGGGGGAGCTGTTTTTT. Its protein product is CSAVASGGVGELFF.

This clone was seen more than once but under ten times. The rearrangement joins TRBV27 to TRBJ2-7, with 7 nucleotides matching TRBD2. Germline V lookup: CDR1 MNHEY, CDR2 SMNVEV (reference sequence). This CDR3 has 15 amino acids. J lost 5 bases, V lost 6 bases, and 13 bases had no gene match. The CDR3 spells CASRRRESGRDEQYF. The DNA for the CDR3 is TGTGCCAGCAGGCGCCGGGAGTCGGGGAGGGACGAGCAGTACTTC.

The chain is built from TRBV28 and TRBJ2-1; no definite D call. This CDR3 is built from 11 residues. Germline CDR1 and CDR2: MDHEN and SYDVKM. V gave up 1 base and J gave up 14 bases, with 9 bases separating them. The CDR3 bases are TGTGCCAGCAGTTTATCACAGAGGAAGTTCTTC. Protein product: CASSLSQRKFF.

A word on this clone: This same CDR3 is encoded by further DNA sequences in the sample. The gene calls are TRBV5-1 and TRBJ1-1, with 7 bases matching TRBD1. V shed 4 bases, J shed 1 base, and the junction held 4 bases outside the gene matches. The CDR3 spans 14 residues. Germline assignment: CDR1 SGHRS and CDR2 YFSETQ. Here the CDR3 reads CASSLRTGNTEAFF. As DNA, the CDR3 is TGCGCCAGCAGCCTACGGACAGGGAACACTGAAGCTTTCTTT. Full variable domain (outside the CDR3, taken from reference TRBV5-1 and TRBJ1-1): KAGVTQTPRYLIKTRGQQVTLSCSPISGHRSVSWYQQTPGQGLQFLFEYFSETQRNKGNFPGRFSGRQFSNSRSEMNVSTLELGDSALYLCASSLRTGNTEAFFGQGTRLTVV.

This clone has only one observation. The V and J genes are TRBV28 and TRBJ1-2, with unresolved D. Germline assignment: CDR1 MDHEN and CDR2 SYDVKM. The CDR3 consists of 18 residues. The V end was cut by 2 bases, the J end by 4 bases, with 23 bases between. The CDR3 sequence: CASSLAEGPPVSGYGYTF. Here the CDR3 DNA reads TGTGCCAGCAGTTTAGCCGAAGGACCCCCAGTCTCGGGCTATGGCTACACCTTC.

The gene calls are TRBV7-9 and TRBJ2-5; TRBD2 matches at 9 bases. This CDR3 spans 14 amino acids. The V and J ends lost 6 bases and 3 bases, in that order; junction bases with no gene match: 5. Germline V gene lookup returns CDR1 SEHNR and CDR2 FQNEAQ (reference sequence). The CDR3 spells CASSSGGGEETQYF. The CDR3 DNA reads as TGTGCCAGCAGTAGCGGCGGGGGGGAAGAGACCCAGTACTTC. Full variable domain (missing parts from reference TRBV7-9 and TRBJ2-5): DTGVSQNPRHKITKRGQNVTFRCDPISEHNRLYWYRQTLGQGPEFLTYFQNEAQLEKSRLLSDRFSAERPKGSFSTLEIQRTEQGDSAMYLCASSSGGGEETQYFGPGTRLLVL.

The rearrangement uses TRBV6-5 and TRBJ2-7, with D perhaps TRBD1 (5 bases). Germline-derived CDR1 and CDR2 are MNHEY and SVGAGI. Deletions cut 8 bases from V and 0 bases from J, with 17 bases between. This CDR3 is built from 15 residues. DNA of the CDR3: TGTGCCAGCCGCCGTGGGGCCTCTAGCTCCTACGAGCAGTACTTC. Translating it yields CASRRGASSSYEQYF.

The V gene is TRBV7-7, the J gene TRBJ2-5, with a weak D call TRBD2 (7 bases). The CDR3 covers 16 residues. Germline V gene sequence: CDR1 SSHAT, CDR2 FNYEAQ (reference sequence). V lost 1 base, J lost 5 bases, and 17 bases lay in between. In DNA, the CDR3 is TGTGCCAGCAGCTTAGGGGGGGCGCGGGAGAGCGAGACCCAGTACTTC. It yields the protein CASSLGGARESETQYF.

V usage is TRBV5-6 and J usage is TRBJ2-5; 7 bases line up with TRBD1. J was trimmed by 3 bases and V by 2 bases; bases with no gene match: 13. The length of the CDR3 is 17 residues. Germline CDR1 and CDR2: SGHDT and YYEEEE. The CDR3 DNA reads TGTGCCAGCAGCTTAGACCGACAGGGCATCCGTGAAGAGACCCAGTACTTC. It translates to CASSLDRQGIREETQYF.